This paragraph reports one T cell receptor (beta chain). Antigen: not known. The CDR3 length is 13 residues. CDR1 SGHTA and CDR2 FQGTGA come from the germline V gene. Trimming cost V 1 base and J 4 bases, with 5 bases left between them. The sample is drawn from a study of cytomegalovirus exposure and HLA in healthy donors. At the level of the study: Around 85 million unique TCR sequences came from HLA-typed donors in an early release. Study results and caveats: Data from an earlier analysis indicated that most TCR beta V segments were productive either about 87% or about 30% of the time. In a later analysis, a genetic analysis reported fewer productive-TCR N-insertions in an Asian-associated ancestry cluster than the cohort average. The sole available immune exposure information was CMV serostatus.

PCR primers comprised 60 Vbeta and 13 Jbeta primers. Generated by immunoSEQ multiplex PCR, the TCRdb table keeps only in-frame clones and is missing some. The sample shows about 190,000 clones, 60% to 80% of them seen only once. The genes are TRBV7-3 and TRBJ2-1, with D uncertain. This sequence originates from a woman aged 18-30 years in good health and CMV-seronegative. Sequenced sample: PBMCs. The CDR3 sequence is CASSLMRYNEQFF. The CDR3 bases are TGTGCCAGCAGCTTAATGAGGTACAATGAGCAGTTCTTC. Looking up the rest from reference TRBV7-3 and TRBJ2-1 gives the full variable domain: GAGVSQTPSNKVTEKGKYVELRCDPISGHTALYWYRQSLGQGPEFLIYFQGTGAADDSGLPNDRFFAVRPEGSVSTLKIQRTERGDSAVYLCASSLMRYNEQFFGPGTRLTVL.